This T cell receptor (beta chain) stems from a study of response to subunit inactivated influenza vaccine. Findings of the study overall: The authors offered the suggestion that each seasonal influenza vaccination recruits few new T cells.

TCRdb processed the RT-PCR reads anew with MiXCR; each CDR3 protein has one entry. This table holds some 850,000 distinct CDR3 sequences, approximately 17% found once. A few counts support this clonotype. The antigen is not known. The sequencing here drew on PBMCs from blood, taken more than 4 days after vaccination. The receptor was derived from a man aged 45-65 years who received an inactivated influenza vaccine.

The CDR3 spells CASKAGRDNEQFF. As DNA, the CDR3 is TGTGCCAGCAAGGCGGGGAGAGACAATGAGCAGTTCTTC. This rearrangement joins TRBV2 to TRBJ2-1, with D perhaps TRBD2 (6 bases). V gave up 7 bases and J gave up 5 bases, with 12 bases separating them. This CDR3 has 13 amino acids. From germline, CDR1 is SNHLY and CDR2 FYNNEI. Together with reference TRBV2 and TRBJ2-1, the CDR3 gives the full variable domain: EPEVTQTPSHQVTQMGQEVILRCVPISNHLYFYWYRQILGQKVEFLVSFYNNEISEKSEIFDDQFSVERPDGSNFTLKIRSTKLEDSAMYFCASKAGRDNEQFFGPGTRLTVL.